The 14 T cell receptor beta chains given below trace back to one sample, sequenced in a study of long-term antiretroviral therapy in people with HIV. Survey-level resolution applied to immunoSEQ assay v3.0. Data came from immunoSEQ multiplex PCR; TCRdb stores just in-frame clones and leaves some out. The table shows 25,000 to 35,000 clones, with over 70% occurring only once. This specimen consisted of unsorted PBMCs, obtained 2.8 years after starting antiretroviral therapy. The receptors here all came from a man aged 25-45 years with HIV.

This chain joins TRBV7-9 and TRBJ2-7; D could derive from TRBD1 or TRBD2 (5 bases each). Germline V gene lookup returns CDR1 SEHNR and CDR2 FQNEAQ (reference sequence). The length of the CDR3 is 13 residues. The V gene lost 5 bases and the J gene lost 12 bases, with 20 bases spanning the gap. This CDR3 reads CASSQSGTPSMYF. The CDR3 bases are TGTGCCAGCAGCCAGTCCGGGACCCCAAGTATGTACTTC.

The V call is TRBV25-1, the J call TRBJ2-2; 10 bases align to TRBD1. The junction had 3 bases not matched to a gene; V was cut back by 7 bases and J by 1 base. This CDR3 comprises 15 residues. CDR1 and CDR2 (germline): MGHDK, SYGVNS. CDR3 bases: TGTGCCAGCATGGGGACAGGGGTGAACACCGGGGAGCTGTTTTTT. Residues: CASMGTGVNTGELFF.

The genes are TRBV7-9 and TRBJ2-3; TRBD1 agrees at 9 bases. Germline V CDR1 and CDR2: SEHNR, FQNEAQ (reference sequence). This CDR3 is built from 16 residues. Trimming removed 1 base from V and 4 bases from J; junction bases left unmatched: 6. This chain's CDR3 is CASSLGDRVIADTQYF. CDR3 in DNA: TGTGCCAGCAGCTTAGGGGACAGGGTTATCGCAGATACGCAGTATTTT.

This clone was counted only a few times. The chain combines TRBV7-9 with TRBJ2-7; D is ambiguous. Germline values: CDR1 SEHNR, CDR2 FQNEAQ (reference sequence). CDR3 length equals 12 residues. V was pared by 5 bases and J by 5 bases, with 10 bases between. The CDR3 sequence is CASSQWSHEQYF. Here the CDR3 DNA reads TGTGCCAGCAGCCAGTGGAGCCACGAGCAGTACTTC. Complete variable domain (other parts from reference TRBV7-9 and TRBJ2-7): DTGVSQNPRHKITKRGQNVTFRCDPISEHNRLYWYRQTLGQGPEFLTYFQNEAQLEKSRLLSDRFSAERPKGSFSTLEIQRTEQGDSAMYLCASSQWSHEQYFGPGTRLTVT.

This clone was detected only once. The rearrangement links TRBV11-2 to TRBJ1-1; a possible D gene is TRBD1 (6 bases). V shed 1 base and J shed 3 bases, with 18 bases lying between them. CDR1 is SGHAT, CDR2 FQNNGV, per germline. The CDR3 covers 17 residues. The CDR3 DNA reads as TGTGCCAGCAGCTTAGCCCGACAGAGGGGGGGGCACACTGAAGCTTTCTTT. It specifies CASSLARQRGGHTEAFF. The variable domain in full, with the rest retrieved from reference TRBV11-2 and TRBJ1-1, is EAGVAQSPRYKIIEKRQSVAFWCNPISGHATLYWYQQILGQGPKLLIQFQNNGVVDDSQLPKDRFSAERLKGVDSTLKIQPAKLEDSAVYLCASSLARQRGGHTEAFFGQGTRLTVV.

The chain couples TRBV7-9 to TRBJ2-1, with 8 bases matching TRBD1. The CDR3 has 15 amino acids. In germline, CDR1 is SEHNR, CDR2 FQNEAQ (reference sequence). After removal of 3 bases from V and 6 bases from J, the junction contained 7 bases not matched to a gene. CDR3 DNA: TGTGCCAGCAGCTTGGGGCAGGGGGCAGGCAATGAGCAGTTCTTC. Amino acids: CASSLGQGAGNEQFF.

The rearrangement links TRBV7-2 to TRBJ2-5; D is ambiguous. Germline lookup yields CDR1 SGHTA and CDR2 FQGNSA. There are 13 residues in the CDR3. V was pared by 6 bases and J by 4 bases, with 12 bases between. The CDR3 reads CASRLGHIETQYF. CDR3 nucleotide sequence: TGTGCCAGCAGGTTGGGCCATATAGAGACCCAGTACTTC.

The CDR3 reads CASSIARSPNQPQHF. Here the CDR3 DNA reads TGTGCCAGTAGTATAGCCAGGTCCCCCAATCAGCCCCAGCATTTT. The rearrangement uses TRBV19 and TRBJ1-5; D is unclear. Trimming removed 1 base from V and 3 bases from J, with 10 bases in between. The germline gives CDR1 LNHDA, CDR2 SQIVND (reference sequence). The CDR3 is made up of 15 amino acids.

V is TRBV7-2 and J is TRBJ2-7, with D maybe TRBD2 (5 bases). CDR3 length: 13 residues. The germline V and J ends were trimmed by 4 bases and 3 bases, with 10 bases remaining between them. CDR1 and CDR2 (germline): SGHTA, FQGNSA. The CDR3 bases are TGTGCCAGCAGCTCCCCGGACTTCTACGAGCAGTACTTC. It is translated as CASSSPDFYEQYF. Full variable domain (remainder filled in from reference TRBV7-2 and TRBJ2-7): GAGVSQSPSNKVTEKGKDVELRCDPISGHTALYWYRQSLGQGLEFLIYFQGNSAPDKSGLPSDRFSAERTGGSVSTLTIQRTQQEDSAVYLCASSSPDFYEQYFGPGTRLTVT.

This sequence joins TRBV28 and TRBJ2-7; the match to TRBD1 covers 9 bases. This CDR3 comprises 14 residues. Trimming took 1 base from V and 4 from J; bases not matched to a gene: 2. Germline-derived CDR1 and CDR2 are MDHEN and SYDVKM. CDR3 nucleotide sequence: TGTGCCAGCAGTTTATTTGACAGGGGGTACGAGCAGTACTTC. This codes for CASSLFDRGYEQYF.

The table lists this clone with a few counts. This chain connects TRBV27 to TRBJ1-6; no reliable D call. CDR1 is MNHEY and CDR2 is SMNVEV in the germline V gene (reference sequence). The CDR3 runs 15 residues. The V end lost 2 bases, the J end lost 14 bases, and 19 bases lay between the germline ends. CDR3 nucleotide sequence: TGTGCCAGCAGTTTAGGACGGCAGACGAGCGCGTCCCTCCACTTT. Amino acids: CASSLGRQTSASLHF.

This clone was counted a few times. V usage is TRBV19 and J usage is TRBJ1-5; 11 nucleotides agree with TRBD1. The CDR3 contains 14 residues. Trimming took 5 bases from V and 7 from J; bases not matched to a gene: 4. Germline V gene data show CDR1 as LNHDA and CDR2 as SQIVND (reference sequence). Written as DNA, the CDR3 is TGTGCCAGTAGTGGACAGGGGGCGAGGCAGCCCCAGCATTTT. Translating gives CASSGQGARQPQHF. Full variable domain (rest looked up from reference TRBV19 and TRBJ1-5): DGGITQSPKYLFRKEGQNVTLSCEQNLNHDAMYWYRQDPGQGLRLIYYSQIVNDFQKGDIAEGYSVSREKKESFPLTVTSAQKNPTAFYLCASSGQGARQPQHFGDGTRLSIL.

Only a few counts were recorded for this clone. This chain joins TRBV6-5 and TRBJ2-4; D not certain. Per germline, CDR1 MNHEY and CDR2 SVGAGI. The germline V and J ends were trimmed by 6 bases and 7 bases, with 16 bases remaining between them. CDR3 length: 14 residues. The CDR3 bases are TGTGCCAGCAGCCGTCCACGGGTGGGGAACATTCAGTACTTC. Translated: CASSRPRVGNIQYF.

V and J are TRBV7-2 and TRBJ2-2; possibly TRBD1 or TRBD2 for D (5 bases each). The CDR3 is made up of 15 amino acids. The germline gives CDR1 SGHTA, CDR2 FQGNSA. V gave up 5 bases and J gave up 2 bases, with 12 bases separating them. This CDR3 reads CASSLRDPNTGELFF. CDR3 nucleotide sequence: TGTGCCAGCAGCCTTCGGGACCCCAACACCGGGGAGCTGTTTTTT. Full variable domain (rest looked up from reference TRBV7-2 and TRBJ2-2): GAGVSQSPSNKVTEKGKDVELRCDPISGHTALYWYRQSLGQGLEFLIYFQGNSAPDKSGLPSDRFSAERTGGSVSTLTIQRTQQEDSAVYLCASSLRDPNTGELFFGEGSRLTVL.